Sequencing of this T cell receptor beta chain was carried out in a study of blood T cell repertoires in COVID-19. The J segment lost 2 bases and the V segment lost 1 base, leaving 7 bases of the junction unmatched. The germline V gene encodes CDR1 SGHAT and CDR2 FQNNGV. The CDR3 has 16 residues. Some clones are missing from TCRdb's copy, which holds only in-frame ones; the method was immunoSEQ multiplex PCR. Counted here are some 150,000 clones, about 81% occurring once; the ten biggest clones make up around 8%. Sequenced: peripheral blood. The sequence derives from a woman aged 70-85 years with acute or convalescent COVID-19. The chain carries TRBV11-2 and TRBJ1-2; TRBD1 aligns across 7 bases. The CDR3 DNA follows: TGTGCCAGCAGCTTAGGGCCAGGGGGAAAGAACTATGGCTACACCTTC. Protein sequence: CASSLGPGGKNYGYTF.